This T cell receptor (beta chain) was captured by sequencing in a study of cytomegalovirus exposure and HLA in healthy donors. Study in general: The roughly 130 validation repertoires used the same platform as the 550 to 850 first-cohort repertoires (as reported by a later analysis).

The study's findings and limits: Three CMV-associated chains were confirmed in vitro to be specific for CMV antigens. Some TCR beta chains (more than 150 of them) were listed as cytomegalovirus-associated.

This clone has a single count. The antigen remains undetermined. TCRdb keeps only in-frame clones here, not all; method: immunoSEQ multiplex PCR. Altogether some 170,000 clones are present, roughly 90% being singletons, with the ten largest covering 4.2%. This CDR3 has 12 amino acids. Germline-derived CDR1 and CDR2 are MNHEY and SMNVEV (reference sequence). Trimming took 3 bases from V and 5 from J, leaving 4 bases between them. This chain connects TRBV27 to TRBJ2-2; no firm D call. This TCR came from a man between 18 and 35 years old in good health and CMV-seropositive. Sequencing was done on a sample of PBMCs. CDR3 residues: CASSFRTGELFF. CDR3 nucleotides: TGTGCCAGCAGTTTCAGGACCGGGGAGCTGTTTTTT.